This entry lists 14 T cell receptor beta chains sequenced from one sample in a study of shared clonotypes between healthy human individuals. Produced via immunoSEQ multiplex PCR; TCRdb's table is partial and in-frame only. Here the sample spans about 380,000 clones, about 96% being singletons. Sequenced input: memory CD8+ T cells sorted from blood. Specified subset: CD45RO+ cells pooled with CCR7-negative TemRA cells. Source of these receptors: a man between 25 and 39 years old in good health.

A word on this clone: The sample contains more than one DNA sequence encoding this CDR3. J is TRBJ2-3 and V is TRBV20-1; D gene unclear. The germline CDR1 and CDR2 sequences are DFQATT and SNEGSKA (reference sequence). This CDR3 comprises 10 residues. V lost 3 bases and J lost 4, with 2 bases in between. In nucleotides, the CDR3 is TGCAGTGCTAGCGCAGATACGCAGTATTTT. It encodes CSASADTQYF.

This chain joins TRBV5-6 and TRBJ2-7; D is unresolved. V lost 5 bases and J 5 bases, leaving 17 bases between the germline ends. Germline V lookup: CDR1 SGHDT, CDR2 YYEEEE. CDR3 length: 14 amino acids. CDR3 protein: CASRFGPPQNEQYF. The DNA of the CDR3 is TGTGCCAGCAGGTTCGGACCCCCTCAAAACGAGCAGTACTTC. The full variable domain, rest sourced from reference TRBV5-6 and TRBJ2-7, is DAGVTQSPTHLIKTRGQQVTLRCSPKSGHDTVSWYQQALGQGPQFIFQYYEEEERQRGNFPDRFSGHQFPNYSSELNVNALLLGDSALYLCASRFGPPQNEQYFGPGTRLTVT.

The chain links TRBV6-5 to TRBJ1-3; D remains unclear. The V gene's germline CDR1 is MNHEY and CDR2 SVGAGI. Trimming took 2 bases from V and 0 from J, leaving 5 bases between them. CDR3 size: 14 residues. CDR3 sequence reads: CASSYRSSGNTIYF. As DNA, the CDR3 is TGTGCCAGCAGTTACAGGAGCTCTGGAAACACCATATATTTT.

V and J are TRBV11-2 and TRBJ2-7, with 8 bases identical to TRBD2. The germline V gene has CDR1 SGHAT and CDR2 FQNNGV. Trimming cost V 2 bases and J 3 bases; bases outside gene matches: 15. CDR3 length: 18 residues. The CDR3 loop is CASSLLSVETSAYYEQYF. CDR3 in DNA: TGTGCCAGCAGCTTATTGTCCGTGGAGACTAGCGCCTACTACGAGCAGTACTTC.

Details on this clone: Other nucleotide sequences in the sample specify the same CDR3. V is TRBV10-3 and J is TRBJ2-7; 9 bases are shared with TRBD1. Losses at the gene ends were 8 bases for V and 0 bases for J; bases not matched to a gene: 2. There are 13 residues in the CDR3. Germline V gives CDR1 ENHRY, CDR2 SYGVKD. Written as DNA, the CDR3 is TGTGCCATCTCGGGACAGGGCTCCTACGAGCAGTACTTC. It specifies CAISGQGSYEQYF.

The chain combines TRBV25-1 with TRBJ2-7; 7 nucleotides align to TRBD1. The germline V gene has CDR1 MGHDK and CDR2 SYGVNS. V trimming: 7 bases; J trimming: 5 bases; junction bases outside the gene matches: 8. The CDR3 consists of 13 residues. CDR3 loop: CASTTRGKDEQYF. DNA of the CDR3: TGTGCCAGCACAACCAGGGGGAAGGACGAGCAGTACTTC.

The V call is TRBV2, the J call TRBJ2-2, with D perhaps TRBD2 (6 bases). The CDR3 runs to 13 residues. Germline V gene data show CDR1 as SNHLY and CDR2 as FYNNEI. V was trimmed by 3 bases and J by 5 bases, leaving 7 bases between them. CDR3 region: CASSDAGTGELFF. The DNA of the CDR3 is TGTGCCAGCAGTGACGCGGGAACCGGGGAGCTGTTTTTT. Full variable domain (outside the CDR3, taken from reference TRBV2 and TRBJ2-2): EPEVTQTPSHQVTQMGQEVILRCVPISNHLYFYWYRQILGQKVEFLVSFYNNEISEKSEIFDDQFSVERPDGSNFTLKIRSTKLEDSAMYFCASSDAGTGELFFGEGSRLTVL.

The chain employs TRBV9 and TRBJ1-1; 8 nucleotides agree with TRBD1. The germline gives CDR1 SGDLS, CDR2 YYNGEE. With V trimmed by 5 bases and J by 4 bases, 10 bases remained unmatched. This CDR3 region has 15 residues. The CDR3 is CASSRQDRVGTEAFF. Here the CDR3 DNA reads TGTGCCAGCAGTCGCCAGGACAGGGTGGGCACTGAAGCTTTCTTT.

Notes on this clone: A read error may produce the germline difference seen at one junction end. This chain joins TRBV6-6 and TRBJ1-1, with D unresolved. The V gene's germline CDR1 is MNHNY and CDR2 SVGAGI (reference sequence). The CDR3 extends over 16 amino acids. The DNA of the CDR3 is TGTGCCAGCAGTTACGGGAAGGCGGGAGGGAACCCTGAAGCTTTCTTT. This encodes CASSYGKAGGNPEAFF.

The chain joins TRBV4-1 to TRBJ2-7; 10 bases are a match to TRBD1. The J segment lost 5 bases and the V segment lost 3 bases, leaving 4 bases of the junction unmatched. CDR3 length equals 14 residues. Per germline, CDR1 MGHRA and CDR2 YSYEKL. The CDR3 loop is CASSQDRGYHEQYF. DNA of the CDR3: TGCGCCAGCAGCCAGGACAGGGGGTACCACGAGCAGTACTTC.

This chain joins TRBV7-9 and TRBJ2-3; 9 nucleotides match TRBD2. CDR3 length: 15 residues. Germline CDR1 reads SEHNR; CDR2 reads FQNEAQ (reference sequence). Germline trimming cut 3 bases from V and 1 base from J; bases unmatched to any gene: 2. The CDR3 DNA reads as TGTGCCAGCAGCTTGATAGCGGGGGGCACAGATACGCAGTATTTT. This sequence encodes CASSLIAGGTDTQYF.

This sequence joins TRBV7-3 and TRBJ1-2; a possible D gene is TRBD1 (5 bases). V was cut by 3 bases and J by 4 bases, with 33 bases left in between. This CDR3 has 21 amino acids. Per germline, CDR1 SGHTA and CDR2 FQGTGA. Here the CDR3 DNA reads TGTGCCAGCAGCTTGGAAACTTTCAGGGTAAGCCATATACCTGATTTCTATGGCTACACCTTC. Translation: CASSLETFRVSHIPDFYGYTF.

CDR3 residues: CATWTSWNTEAFF. CDR3 nucleotides: TGTGCCACCTGGACAAGTTGGAACACTGAAGCTTTCTTT. This chain links TRBV10-3 with TRBJ1-1; D perhaps matches TRBD1 (5 bases). This CDR3 comprises 13 residues. V lost 10 bases, J lost 1 base, and 13 bases lay in between. Germline V gives CDR1 ENHRY, CDR2 SYGVKD.

This rearrangement joins TRBV28 to TRBJ2-7; possible D gene TRBD2, 5 bases. This CDR3 has 20 residues. The V gene lost 6 bases and the J gene lost 4 bases, with 34 bases spanning the gap. Germline values: CDR1 MDHEN, CDR2 SYDVKM. In DNA form, the CDR3 reads TGTGCCAGCAGCCCCATCACAGTTGGACTGCCCCGCACCCAAACGTACGAGCAGTACTTC. This translates into CASSPITVGLPRTQTYEQYF. Using reference TRBV28 and TRBJ2-7 for the parts outside the CDR3, the full variable domain is DVKVTQSSRYLVKRTGEKVFLECVQDMDHENMFWYRQDPGLGLRLIYFSYDVKMKEKGDIPEGYSVSREKKERFSLILESASTNQTSMYLCASSPITVGLPRTQTYEQYFGPGTRLTVT.